A single sample is the source of the 18 T cell receptor beta chains below, sequenced in a study of blood T cell repertoires in COVID-19. The data were produced by immunoSEQ multiplex PCR, yet TCRdb's version contains in-frame clones alone and is incomplete. The table includes 300,000 to 400,000 clones, more than 85% detected once. Material: PBMCs or T cells enriched from blood (not recorded which). The receptor set was obtained from a woman between 25 and 40 years old who had been exposed to COVID-19.

V gene TRBV5-1 combines with J gene TRBJ2-5; 7 bases agree with TRBD2. Germline trimming cut 3 bases from V and 6 bases from J; bases unmatched to any gene: 23. This CDR3 spans 19 amino acids. Germline-derived CDR1 and CDR2 are SGHRS and YFSETQ. The CDR3 sequence: CASSSPTAHGGGYGKTQYF. Here the CDR3 DNA reads TGCGCCAGCAGCTCCCCCACTGCCCACGGCGGGGGTTACGGAAAGACCCAGTACTTC.

V gene TRBV27 combines with J gene TRBJ2-7, with TRBD1 identical over 8 bases. The CDR3 sequence is 15 residues long. Germline-derived CDR1 and CDR2 are MNHEY and SMNVEV (reference sequence). V was clipped by 0 bases and J by 2 bases; unmatched bases: 3. Here the CDR3 DNA reads TGTGCCAGCAGTTTATCGTCAGGGGGCCCCTACGAGCAGTACTTC. Translated: CASSLSSGGPYEQYF.

This chain uses TRBV5-8 with TRBJ2-3; D might be TRBD2 (7 bases). The CDR3 consists of 15 residues. Trimming shortened V by 0 bases and J by 8 bases, and 16 bases separated the two germline ends. Germline V gives CDR1 SGHTS, CDR2 YDEGEE. The CDR3 is CASSLVWGGAATQYF. CDR3 DNA sequence: TGTGCCAGCAGCTTGGTTTGGGGGGGCGCAGCTACGCAGTATTTT.

The gene calls are TRBV7-9 and TRBJ1-2; possible D gene TRBD1, 5 bases. The CDR3 contains 16 residues. V lost 2 bases and J lost 0, with 13 bases in between. Germline-derived CDR1 and CDR2 are SEHNR and FQNEAQ (reference sequence). The CDR3 DNA follows: TGTGCCAGCAGCTTACTCGGGGGTGGGGCTAACTATGGCTACACCTTC. Protein sequence: CASSLLGGGANYGYTF.

This chain connects TRBV3-1 (or the pseudogene TRBV3-2) to TRBJ1-1; 10 bases are a match to TRBD1. This CDR3 spans 13 amino acids. Losses at the gene ends were 6 bases for V and 5 bases for J; bases not matched to a gene: 3. Germline V lookup: CDR1 LGHDT, CDR2 YNNKEL (reference sequence). For the CDR3, the DNA is TGTGCCAGCAGAAAGGACAGGGGGACTGAAGCTTTCTTT. Its translation: CASRKDRGTEAFF.

This chain's CDR3 is CASRLTGGGQPQHF. The CDR3 DNA sequence: TGCGCCAGCAGGCTAACAGGGGGCGGGCAGCCCCAGCATTTT. The chain links TRBV10-2 to TRBJ1-5, with 9 bases that match TRBD1. Looked up from germline, CDR1 is WSHSY and CDR2 is SAAADI. The CDR3 consists of 14 residues. V lost 6 bases, J lost 7 bases, and 7 bases stayed unmatched.

The gene calls are TRBV6-5 and TRBJ2-3; D is unresolved. Germline assignment: CDR1 MNHEY and CDR2 SVGAGI. Between the trimmed V and J ends, which lost 6 bases and 2 bases, there was a span of 3 bases. CDR3 length: 11 amino acids. CDR3 DNA: TGTGCCAGCAGCAACACAGATACGCAGTATTTT. Protein sequence: CASSNTDTQYF.

CDR3 nucleotide sequence: TGTGCCAGCAGCTTAACAGGACAGGAGGCGGAGACCCAGTACTTC. Translated, it gives CASSLTGQEAETQYF. The chain has TRBV5-6 and TRBJ2-5; 7 bases line up with TRBD1. The CDR3 totals 15 residues. J gave up 5 bases and V 2 bases, and 9 bases lay outside the gene matches. Germline V lookup: CDR1 SGHDT, CDR2 YYEEEE.

In this sample, this clone turned up once. The CDR3 bases are TGTGCCAGCAGTTACTCGTCGGACAGGTTGAACACTGAAGCTTTCTTT. This gives the protein CASSYSSDRLNTEAFF. The chain recombines TRBV6-2 or TRBV6-3 with TRBJ1-1, with 7 positions matching TRBD1. From germline, CDR1 is MNHEY and CDR2 SVGEGT. The CDR3 contains 16 residues. The junction had 4 bases not matched to a gene; V was cut back by 0 bases and J by 0 bases.

The gene calls are TRBV7-2 and TRBJ1-2; D ambiguous. Germline V gene data show CDR1 as SGHTA and CDR2 as FQGNSA. With 1 base removed from V and 8 bases from J, the gap between germline ends came to 11 bases. The CDR3 consists of 13 residues. The CDR3 bases are TGTGCCAGCAGCTTAGGCATAGCTGGGGGCTACACCTTC. It translates to CASSLGIAGGYTF.

The chain has TRBV27 and TRBJ2-5, with 7 bases matching TRBD1. This CDR3 spans 13 amino acids. The V gene end was trimmed by 5 bases and the J gene end by 7 bases; junction bases not matched to a gene: 7. Germline CDR1 reads MNHEY; CDR2 reads SMNVEV (reference sequence). The DNA for the CDR3 is TGTGCCAGCAGTCCAGGACAGGTCCGGACCCAGTACTTC. Amino acid sequence: CASSPGQVRTQYF.

The chain couples TRBV11-2 to TRBJ1-2; TRBD1 matches at 7 bases. Germline V gene data show CDR1 as SGHAT and CDR2 as FQNNGV. The CDR3 runs to 15 residues. Trimming removed 1 base from V and 7 bases from J; junction bases left unmatched: 9. The CDR3 loop reads CASSLGAGGRVGYTF. The CDR3 coding sequence is TGTGCCAGCAGCTTAGGAGCAGGGGGACGGGTTGGCTACACCTTC.

This clone was picked up one time. The gene calls are TRBV11-1 and TRBJ2-1; 7 positions agree with TRBD1. Trimming removed 1 base from V and 4 bases from J; junction bases left unmatched: 4. CDR3 size: 15 residues. CDR1 is SGHAT, CDR2 FQDESV, per germline (reference sequence). CDR3 in amino acids: CASSLGGGAYNEQFF. CDR3 DNA sequence: TGTGCCAGCAGCTTAGGAGGGGGCGCTTACAATGAGCAGTTCTTC.

The rearrangement uses TRBV25-1 and TRBJ1-2; 8 bases fit TRBD1. Germline V gene lookup returns CDR1 MGHDK and CDR2 SYGVNS. This CDR3 contains 17 residues. V lost 1 base, J lost 6 bases, and 13 bases stayed unmatched. The CDR3 region has the DNA TGTGCCAGCAGTGAATGGTCGCTGGGGACAGGAAGTAATGGCTACACCTTC. Residues: CASSEWSLGTGSNGYTF.

The V call is TRBV5-1, the J call TRBJ2-2, with 11 bases matching TRBD1. Germline V gives CDR1 SGHRS, CDR2 YFSETQ. The J segment lost 6 bases and the V segment lost 7 bases, leaving 5 bases of the junction unmatched. There are 14 residues in the CDR3. CDR3 in amino acids: CASRGQGAAGELFF. CDR3 bases: TGCGCCAGCCGAGGACAGGGGGCAGCCGGGGAGCTGTTTTTT.

V and J are TRBV28 and TRBJ1-3; tentatively, D is TRBD1 (6 bases). V was cut by 5 bases and J by 1 base, with 12 bases left in between. This CDR3 is 15 amino acids long. Germline CDR1 reads MDHEN; CDR2 reads SYDVKM. The CDR3 bases are TGTGCCAGCAGTCTAACAGGGAGATCTGGAAACACCATATATTTT. This codes for CASSLTGRSGNTIYF.

This clone was observed once. The chain is built from TRBV5-6 and TRBJ1-1; D is possibly TRBD1 (6 bases). V was pared by 4 bases and J by 4 bases, with 17 bases between. The CDR3 runs 15 residues. The germline V gene has CDR1 SGHDT and CDR2 YYEEEE. The chain's CDR3 is CASSPQGFVGTEAFF. The DNA of the CDR3 is TGTGCCAGCAGCCCACAGGGATTTGTGGGCACTGAAGCTTTCTTT.

The J gene is TRBJ2-2, the V gene TRBV5-6, with D perhaps matching TRBD1 (7 bases). V lost 3 bases, J lost 7 bases, and 16 bases lay in between. Germline V gives CDR1 SGHDT, CDR2 YYEEEE. CDR3 length: 15 amino acids. This chain's CDR3 is CASSSQPGGGGELFF. CDR3 bases: TGTGCCAGCAGCTCGCAACCAGGGGGAGGCGGGGAGCTGTTTTTT.